What follows is one T cell receptor beta chain and its context. Losses at the gene ends were 3 bases for V and 5 bases for J; bases not matched to a gene: 8. CDR1 is LNHDA, CDR2 SQIVND, per germline (reference sequence). This CDR3 is 15 amino acids long. This entry is derived from a study of blood T cell repertoires in COVID-19. Study-level information: Sites across the United States, Italy and Spain contributed samples from acute and convalescent COVID-19. T cells, B-cell-depleted T cells, or PBMCs supplied cDNA or gDNA.

As processed by the authors: Nucleated cell counts were estimated from reference gene primer amplification. The table came from immunoSEQ multiplex PCR; TCRdb's copy has only in-frame clones and leaves some out. That table is the source of V, J and clone size, and D and trimming were worked out from the DNA. The profile shows 200,000 or so clones, around 85% of them singletons. Patients in Seattle were enrolled during active infection, then followed longitudinally. V is TRBV19 and J is TRBJ2-5, with TRBD2 identical over 8 bases. The sequence was obtained from a person between 70 and 80 years old with COVID-19, enrolled during active disease. The source material was peripheral blood. DNA of the CDR3: TGTGCCAGTAGTATGGCGGGAGGAAATTTGGAGACCCAGTACTTC. This gives the protein CASSMAGGNLETQYF.